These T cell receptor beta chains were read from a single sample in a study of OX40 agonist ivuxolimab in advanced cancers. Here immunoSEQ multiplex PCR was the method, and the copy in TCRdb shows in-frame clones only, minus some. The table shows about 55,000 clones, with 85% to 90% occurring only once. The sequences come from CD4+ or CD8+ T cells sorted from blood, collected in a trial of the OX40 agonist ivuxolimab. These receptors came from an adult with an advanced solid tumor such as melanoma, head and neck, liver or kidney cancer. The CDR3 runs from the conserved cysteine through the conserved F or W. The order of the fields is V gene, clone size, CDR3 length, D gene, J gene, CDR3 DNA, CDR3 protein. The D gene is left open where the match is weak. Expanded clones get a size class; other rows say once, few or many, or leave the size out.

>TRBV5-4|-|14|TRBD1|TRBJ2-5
TGTGCCAGCAGCTTCCGGGACAGCCAAGAGACCCAGTACTTC
CASSFRDSQETQYF
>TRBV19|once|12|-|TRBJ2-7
TGTGCCAGTAGTATTCTAGCAGGGGAGCAGTACTTC
CASSILAGEQYF
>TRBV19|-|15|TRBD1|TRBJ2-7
TGTGCCAGTAGTGCGGACAGGGACCAGTCCTACGAGCAGTACTTC
CASSADRDQSYEQYF
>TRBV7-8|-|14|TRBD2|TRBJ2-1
TGTGCCAGCAGCCTCCGGACTAGCGGGAGTGAGCAGTTCTTC
CASSLRTSGSEQFF
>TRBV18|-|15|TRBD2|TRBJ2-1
TGTGCCAGCTCACCCCCGGGACTAGCGGGAGTTGAGCAGTTCTTC
CASSPPGLAGVEQFF
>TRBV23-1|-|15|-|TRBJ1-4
TGCGCCAGCAGTCAATCACGAGGGGTTCGGGAAAAACTGTTTTTT
CASSQSRGVREKLFF
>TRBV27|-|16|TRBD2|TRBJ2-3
TGTGCCACCGGGACAGACCTAGCGGGGAGCACAGATACGCAGTATTTT
CATGTDLAGSTDTQYF
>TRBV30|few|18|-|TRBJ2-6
TGTGCCTGGAGTGTAATGAGGACAGTTTACTCTGGGGCCAACGTCCTGACTTTC
CAWSVMRTVYSGANVLTF
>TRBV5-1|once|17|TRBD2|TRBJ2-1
TGCGCCAGCAGCTCGGCTTTACTAGCGGGAGTCCCCAATGAGCAGTTCTTC
CASSSALLAGVPNEQFF
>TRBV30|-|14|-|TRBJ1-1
TGTGCCTGGGGCCTTGACCGTCAAACCACTGAAGCTTTCTTT
CAWGLDRQTTEAFF
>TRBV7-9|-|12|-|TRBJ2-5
TGTGCCAGCAGCTTAGCGTTGGAGACCCAGTACTTC
CASSLALETQYF
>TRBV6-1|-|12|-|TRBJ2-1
TGTGCCAGCAGTCTAATTGGGAATGAGCAGTTCTTC
CASSLIGNEQFF
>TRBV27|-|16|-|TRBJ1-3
TGTGCCAGCATCACACAGGGCTCCCACTCTGGAAACACCATATATTTT
CASITQGSHSGNTIYF
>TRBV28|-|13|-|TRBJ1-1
TGTGCCAGCAGATTCTTCGTGAACACTGAAGCTTTCTTT
CASRFFVNTEAFF
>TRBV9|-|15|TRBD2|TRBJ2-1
TGTGCCAGCAGCCTGGGACTAGCAGTAAGCAATGAGCAGTTCTTC
CASSLGLAVSNEQFF
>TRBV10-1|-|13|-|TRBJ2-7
TGCGCCAGCAGTGAGTCCGGGTTACACGAGCAGTACTTC
CASSESGLHEQYF
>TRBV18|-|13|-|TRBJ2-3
TGTGCCAGCTCACCAAGGTCAGAGGAAGCGCAGTATTTT
CASSPRSEEAQYF
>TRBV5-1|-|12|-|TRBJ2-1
TGCGCCAGCAGCTTTGGGGGGCCTGAGCAGTTCTTC
CASSFGGPEQFF
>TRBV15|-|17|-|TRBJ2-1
TGTGCCACCAGCAGATCCATTGGAGCGGTCATCTACAATGAGCAGTTCTTC
CATSRSIGAVIYNEQFF
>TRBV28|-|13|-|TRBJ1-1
TGTGCCAGCAGAGAACTGATGAACACTGAAGCTTTCTTT
CASRELMNTEAFF
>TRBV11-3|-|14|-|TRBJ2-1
TGTGCCAGCAGCCCTTGGGACCGTTCCAATGAGCAGTTCTTC
CASSPWDRSNEQFF
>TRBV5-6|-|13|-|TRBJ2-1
TGTGCCAGCACCCATCCCGGTGAAAATGAGCAGTTCTTC
CASTHPGENEQFF